Below are 5 T cell receptor beta chains sequenced from a single sample in a study of monozygotic twins with inflammatory bowel disease. TCRdb reanalyzed the 5' RACE reads, giving one entry per CDR3 protein sequence and no DNA. Its listing shows 440,000 or so distinct CDR3 sequences. Source material: blood. The receptor set was obtained from a human donor with ulcerative colitis or Crohn's disease, or a healthy co-twin of an affected twin (not recorded which).

The chain has TRBV29-1 and TRBJ2-7; the TCRdb D gene call, TRBD1, has no DNA to confirm it. CDR1 is SQVTM and CDR2 is ANQGSEA in the germline V gene. CDR3 length: 14 residues. The CDR3 sequence: CSVDLQQGVNEQYF.

The V and J genes are TRBV7-2 and TRBJ2-2; without DNA, the TCRdb call of TRBD1 cannot be checked. CDR1 is SGHTA and CDR2 is FQGNSA in the germline V gene. The length of the CDR3 is 16 residues. CDR3 in amino acids: CATQGAGGGKTGELFF.

The J gene is TRBJ2-7, the V gene TRBV7-9. Germline CDR1 SEHNR, CDR2 FQNEAQ (reference sequence). The CDR3 has 14 amino acids. The CDR3 sequence is CASSLGGIPYEQYF.

This chain joins TRBV7-2 and TRBJ2-4; the TRBD2 assignment by TCRdb is unverifiable without DNA. The CDR3 is made up of 16 amino acids. From germline, CDR1 is SGHTA and CDR2 FQGNSA. CDR3 amino acids: CASSLEAGLAKNIQYF.

The V call is TRBV7-9, the J call TRBJ2-1; the TRBD1 assignment by TCRdb is unverifiable without DNA. The CDR3 extends over 16 amino acids. CDR1 and CDR2 (germline): SEHNR, FQNEAQ (reference sequence). CDR3 residues: CASSLGGGGVINEQFF.